In this sample, the clone carrying this TCR beta chain turned up once. Its matching antigen is unknown. This record belongs to a study of T cell responses to AZD1222 COVID-19 vaccine. Overall study findings and caveats: Clonal diversity may have been underestimated, and the donors were mostly white British, with more females than males. Spike-wide coverage was observed for vaccine-associated CD4 TCRs, with dominant responses at 160-218 and 743-854. Spike-specific TCR breadth rose after two AZD1222 doses, and depth rose as well. Unmutated variant regions are reportedly targeted by nearly half of spike-specific TCRs.

Sequencing used immunoSEQ multiplex PCR; TCRdb keeps in-frame clones, though not all of them. The sample yields some 150,000 clones, around 87% seen once. Sequences were derived from peripheral blood, sampled 28 days after the second AZD1222 dose. The clonotype originates from an adult who received the AZD1222 COVID-19 vaccine.

CDR3 sequence (DNA): TGTGCCAGCAGTCGCCGGGACGGAGACTACGAGCAGTACTTC. Amino acids: CASSRRDGDYEQYF. This chain connects TRBV6-2 or TRBV6-3 to TRBJ2-7; perhaps D is TRBD1 or TRBD2 (5 bases each). The V end lost 5 bases, the J end lost 3 bases, and 14 bases lay between the germline ends. The CDR3 consists of 14 residues. Germline CDR1 MNHEY, CDR2 SVGEGT.